This T cell receptor (beta chain) was found in a study of OX40 agonist ivuxolimab in advanced cancers. Study results and limitations: Both blood CD4+ and CD8+ T cells showed clonal growth by week 6 at 0.1 to 3.0 mg/kg.

Generated by immunoSEQ multiplex PCR, the TCRdb table keeps only in-frame clones and is missing some. The top ten hold around a sixth of the sample, which has approximately 11,000 clones, 78% seen once. Remarks on this clone: What it recognizes is unknown.

The sample was CD4+ or CD8+ T cells sorted from blood, taken in a trial of the OX40 agonist ivuxolimab. The receptor comes from an adult with an advanced solid tumor such as melanoma, head and neck, liver or kidney cancer.

The CDR3: CASSSGQGYEQFF. The CDR3 coding sequence is TGTGCCAGCAGTTCGGGACAGGGTTATGAGCAGTTCTTC. The chain employs TRBV27 and TRBJ2-1; TRBD1 aligns across 9 bases. There are 13 residues in the CDR3. V shed 4 bases and J 8 bases; nucleotides not matched to a gene: 3. Per germline, CDR1 MNHEY and CDR2 SMNVEV (reference sequence).